This T cell receptor (beta chain) was identified in a study of cytotoxic CD8 clonotypes in ibrutinib-treated CLL. Study-wide findings and caveats: An increase in clonality occurred at ibrutinib response, followed by a return toward baseline at progression.

The CDR3 covers 15 residues. Germline assignment: CDR1 SGHTA and CDR2 FQGNSA. V gave up 5 bases and J gave up 8 bases; unmatched junction bases: 9. Remarks on this clone: The antigen is not known.

Generated by immunoSEQ multiplex PCR, the TCRdb table keeps only in-frame clones and is missing some. The data contain roughly 150,000 clones, 81% of them seen just once; the ten biggest clones take up approximately 2%. The chain recombines TRBV7-2 with TRBJ1-2, with TRBD1 matching 12 bases. The starting material was PBMCs, obtained after 12 months of ibrutinib treatment. This sequence originates from a human donor with chronic lymphocytic leukemia. This CDR3 reads CASSGRDRGQGGYTF. The DNA of the CDR3 is TGTGCCAGCAGCGGTCGGGACAGGGGGCAAGGGGGCTACACCTTC.